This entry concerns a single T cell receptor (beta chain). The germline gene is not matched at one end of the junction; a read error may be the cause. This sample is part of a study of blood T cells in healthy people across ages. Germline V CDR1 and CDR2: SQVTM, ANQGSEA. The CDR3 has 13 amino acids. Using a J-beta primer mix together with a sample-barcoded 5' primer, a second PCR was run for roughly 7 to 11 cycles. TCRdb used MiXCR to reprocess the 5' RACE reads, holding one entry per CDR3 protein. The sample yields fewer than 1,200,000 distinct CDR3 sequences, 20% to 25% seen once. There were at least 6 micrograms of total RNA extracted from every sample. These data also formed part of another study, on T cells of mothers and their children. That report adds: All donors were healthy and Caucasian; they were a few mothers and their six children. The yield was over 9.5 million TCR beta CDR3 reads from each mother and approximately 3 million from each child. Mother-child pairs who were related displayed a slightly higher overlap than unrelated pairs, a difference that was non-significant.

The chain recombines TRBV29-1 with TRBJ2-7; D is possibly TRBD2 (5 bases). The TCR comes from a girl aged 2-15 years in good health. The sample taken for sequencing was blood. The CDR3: CSVFWYHTYEQYF. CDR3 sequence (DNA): TGTAGCGTTTTCTGGTACCATACTTACGAGCAGTACTTC.